The present T cell receptor (beta chain) was sequenced within a study of shared clonotypes between healthy human individuals. Deep-level assay runs were performed. Measured with immunoSEQ multiplex PCR; TCRdb has only the in-frame clones, and not every one. Of about 120,000 clones listed, more than 65% are singletons. This CDR3 region has 14 residues. Germline lookup yields CDR1 MGHDK and CDR2 SYGVNS. V was pared by 8 bases and J by 7 bases, with 7 bases of the junction left unmatched. V and J are TRBV25-1 and TRBJ1-4, with 10 bases aligning to TRBD1. The clonotype was recovered from a woman between 25 and 40 years old in good health. The specimen sequenced was memory CD8+ T cells sorted from blood. Subset described: CD45RO+ cells pooled with CCR7-negative TemRA cells. CDR3 sequence reads: CASSPGQGTEKLFF. CDR3 DNA sequence: TGTGCCAGCTCACCGGGACAGGGGACTGAAAAACTGTTTTTT. Based on the CDR3 plus reference TRBV25-1 and TRBJ1-4, the full variable domain is EADIYQTPRYLVIGTGKKITLECSQTMGHDKMYWYQQDPGMELHLIHYSYGVNSTEKGDLSSESTVSRIRTEHFPLTLESARPSHTSQYLCASSPGQGTEKLFFGSGTQLSVL.